This T cell receptor beta chain is drawn from a study of blood T cell repertoires in COVID-19. On the study more broadly: Acute and convalescent COVID-19 samples came from the United States, Italy and Spain. From T cells, B-cell-depleted T cells, or PBMCs came the material, which was cDNA or gDNA.

V trimming: 4 bases; J trimming: 1 base; junction bases outside the gene matches: 9. This CDR3 region has 16 residues. Germline lookup yields CDR1 SQVTM and CDR2 ANQGSEA. Source study methods: Reference gene primer amplification gave estimated nucleated cell counts. Some clones are missing from TCRdb's copy, which holds only in-frame ones; the method was immunoSEQ multiplex PCR. From that table come the V and J calls and clone size; the DNA was used to work out D and trimming. This sample yields 63,000 or so clones, of which approximately 82% are seen a single time; approximately 16% belongs to the top ten.

This receptor was identified in a man at least 80 years old with active COVID-19. The source material was peripheral blood. The chain couples TRBV29-1 to TRBJ2-2; 7 nucleotides agree with TRBD1. The CDR3 DNA reads as TGCAGCGTTGGAGGGGGCGGCAGCGTGAACACCGGGGAGCTGTTTTTT. This encodes CSVGGGGSVNTGELFF.